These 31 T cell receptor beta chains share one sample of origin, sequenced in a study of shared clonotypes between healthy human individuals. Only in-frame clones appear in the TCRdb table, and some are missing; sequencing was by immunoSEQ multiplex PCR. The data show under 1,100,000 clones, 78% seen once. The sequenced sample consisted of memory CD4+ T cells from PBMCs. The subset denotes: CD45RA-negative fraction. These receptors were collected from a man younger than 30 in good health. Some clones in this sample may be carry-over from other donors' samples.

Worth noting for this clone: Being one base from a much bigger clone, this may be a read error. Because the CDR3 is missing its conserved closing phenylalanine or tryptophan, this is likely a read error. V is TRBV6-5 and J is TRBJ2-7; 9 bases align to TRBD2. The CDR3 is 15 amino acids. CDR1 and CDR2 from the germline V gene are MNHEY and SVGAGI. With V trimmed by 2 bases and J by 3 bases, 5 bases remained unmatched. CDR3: CASSYAGGPGYEQYL. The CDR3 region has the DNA TGTGCCAGCAGTTACGCGGGAGGGCCGGGCTACGAGCAGTACCTC.

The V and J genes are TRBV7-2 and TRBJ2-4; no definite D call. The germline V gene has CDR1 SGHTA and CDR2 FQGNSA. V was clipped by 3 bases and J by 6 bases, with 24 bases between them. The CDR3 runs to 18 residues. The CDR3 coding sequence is TGTGCCAGCAGCTTTAGCCGCCGGTATAGGGAAAAGGGAAACATTCAGTACTTC. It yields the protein CASSFSRRYREKGNIQYF.

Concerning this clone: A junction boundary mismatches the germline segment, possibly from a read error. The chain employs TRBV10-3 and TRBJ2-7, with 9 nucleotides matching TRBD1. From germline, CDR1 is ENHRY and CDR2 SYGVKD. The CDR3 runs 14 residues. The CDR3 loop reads CASSAGQGSYEQYF. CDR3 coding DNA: TGTGCCAGCAGTGCTGGACAGGGGTCCTACGAGCAGTACTTC.

Here the CDR3 reads CASSLGSQRNYGYTF. CDR3 DNA sequence: TGCGCCAGCAGCTTGGGATCACAGAGGAACTATGGCTACACCTTC. The chain has TRBV5-1 and TRBJ1-2; D remains unclear. This CDR3 is 15 amino acids long. Germline lookup yields CDR1 SGHRS and CDR2 YFSETQ. With 0 bases removed from V and 2 bases from J, the gap between germline ends came to 11 bases.

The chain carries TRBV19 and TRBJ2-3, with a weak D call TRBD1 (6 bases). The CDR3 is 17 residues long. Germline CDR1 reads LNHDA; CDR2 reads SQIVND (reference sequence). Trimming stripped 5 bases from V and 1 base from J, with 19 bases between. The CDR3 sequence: CASSAWTDPYGTDTQYF. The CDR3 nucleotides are TGTGCCAGTAGTGCCTGGACAGACCCCTACGGCACAGATACGCAGTATTTT.

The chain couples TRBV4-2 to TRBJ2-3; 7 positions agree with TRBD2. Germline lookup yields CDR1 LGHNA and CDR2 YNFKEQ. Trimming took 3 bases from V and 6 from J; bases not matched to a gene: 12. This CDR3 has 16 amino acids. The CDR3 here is CASSQNMAGAADTQYF. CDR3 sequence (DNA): TGTGCCAGCAGCCAGAATATGGCGGGAGCGGCGGATACGCAGTATTTT.

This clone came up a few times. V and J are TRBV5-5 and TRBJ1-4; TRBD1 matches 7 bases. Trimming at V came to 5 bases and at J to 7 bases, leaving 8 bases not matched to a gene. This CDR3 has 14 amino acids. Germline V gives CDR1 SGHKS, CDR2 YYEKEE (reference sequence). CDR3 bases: TGTGCCAGCAGAAGAACGACAGGGAGTGAAAAACTGTTTTTT. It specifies CASRRTTGSEKLFF.

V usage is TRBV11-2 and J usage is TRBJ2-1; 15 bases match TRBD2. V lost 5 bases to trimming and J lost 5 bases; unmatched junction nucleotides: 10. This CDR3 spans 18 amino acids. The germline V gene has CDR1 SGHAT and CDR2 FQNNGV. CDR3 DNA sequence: TGTGCCAGCAGCCCACCCCAGGGACTAGCGGGAGGCCACAATGAGCAGTTCTTC. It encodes CASSPPQGLAGGHNEQFF. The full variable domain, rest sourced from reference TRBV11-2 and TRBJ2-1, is EAGVAQSPRYKIIEKRQSVAFWCNPISGHATLYWYQQILGQGPKLLIQFQNNGVVDDSQLPKDRFSAERLKGVDSTLKIQPAKLEDSAVYLCASSPPQGLAGGHNEQFFGPGTRLTVL.

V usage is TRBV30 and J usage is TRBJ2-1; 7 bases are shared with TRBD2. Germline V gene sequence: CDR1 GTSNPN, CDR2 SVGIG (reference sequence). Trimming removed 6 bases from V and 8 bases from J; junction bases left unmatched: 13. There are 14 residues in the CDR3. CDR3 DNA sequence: TGTGCCTGTCCCACTCGCGGGAGTGCGTATGAGCAGTTCTTC. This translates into CACPTRGSAYEQFF.

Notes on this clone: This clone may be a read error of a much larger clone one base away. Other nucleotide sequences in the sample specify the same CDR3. Written as DNA, the CDR3 is TGTGCCAGCAGCCCCGGGACAGGGAATCAGCCCCAGCATTTT. It yields the protein CASSPGTGNQPQHF. The V gene is TRBV28, the J gene TRBJ1-5, with 9 bases identical to TRBD1. V was pared by 6 bases and J by 4 bases, with 4 bases of the junction left unmatched. In germline, CDR1 is MDHEN, CDR2 SYDVKM. This CDR3 has 14 amino acids.

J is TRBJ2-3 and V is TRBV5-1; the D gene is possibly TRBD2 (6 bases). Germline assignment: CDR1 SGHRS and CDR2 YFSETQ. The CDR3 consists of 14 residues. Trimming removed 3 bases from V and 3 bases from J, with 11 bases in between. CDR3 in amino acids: CASSSGSKTDTQYF. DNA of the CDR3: TGCGCCAGCAGCTCCGGGAGTAAGACAGATACGCAGTATTTT.

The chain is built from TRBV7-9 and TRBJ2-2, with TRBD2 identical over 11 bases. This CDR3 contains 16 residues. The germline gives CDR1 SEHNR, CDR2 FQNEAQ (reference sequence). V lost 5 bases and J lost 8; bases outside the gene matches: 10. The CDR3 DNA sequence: TGTGCCAGCAGCCGACGTACTAGCGGGAGCGTAGGGGAGCTGTTTTTT. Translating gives CASSRRTSGSVGELFF.

The CDR3 DNA reads TGTGCCAGCAGTACGACGACAGGGACCAACACTGAAGCTTTCTTT. Translation: CASSTTTGTNTEAFF. The V call is TRBV6-1, the J call TRBJ1-1; TRBD1 matches 7 bases. This CDR3 has 15 amino acids. Germline CDR1 reads MNHNS; CDR2 reads SASEGT. The junction had 8 bases not matched to a gene; V was cut back by 5 bases and J by 2 bases.

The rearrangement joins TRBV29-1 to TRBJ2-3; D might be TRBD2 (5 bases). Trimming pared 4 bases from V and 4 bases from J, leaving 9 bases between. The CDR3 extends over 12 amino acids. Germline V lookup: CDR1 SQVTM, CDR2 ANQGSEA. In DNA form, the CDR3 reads TGCAGCGTTGGAAGCGGCGCAGATACGCAGTATTTT. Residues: CSVGSGADTQYF.

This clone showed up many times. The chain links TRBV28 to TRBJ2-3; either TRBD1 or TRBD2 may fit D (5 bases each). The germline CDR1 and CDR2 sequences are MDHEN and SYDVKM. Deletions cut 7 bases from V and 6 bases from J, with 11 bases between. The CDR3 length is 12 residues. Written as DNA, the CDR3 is TGTGCCAGCACCACCCGGGGCGATACGCAGTATTTT. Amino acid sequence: CASTTRGDTQYF.

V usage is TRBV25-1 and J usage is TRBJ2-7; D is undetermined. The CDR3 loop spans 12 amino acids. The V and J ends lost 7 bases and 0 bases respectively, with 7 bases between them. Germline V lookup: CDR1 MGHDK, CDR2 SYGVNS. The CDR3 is CASMSYSYEQYF. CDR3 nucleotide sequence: TGTGCCAGCATGAGCTACTCCTACGAGCAGTACTTC.

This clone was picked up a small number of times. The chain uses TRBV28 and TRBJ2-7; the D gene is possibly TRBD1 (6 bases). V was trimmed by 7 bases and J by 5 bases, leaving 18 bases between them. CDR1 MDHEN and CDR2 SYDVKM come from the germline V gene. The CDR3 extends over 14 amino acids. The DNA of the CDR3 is TGTGCCAGCACCCTGGTCCAGGGGCGGAACGAGCAGTACTTC. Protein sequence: CASTLVQGRNEQYF.

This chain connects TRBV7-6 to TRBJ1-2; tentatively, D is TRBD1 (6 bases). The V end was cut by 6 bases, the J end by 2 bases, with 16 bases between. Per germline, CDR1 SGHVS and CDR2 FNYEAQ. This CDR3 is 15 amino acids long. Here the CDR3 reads CASRGLGQPNYGYTF. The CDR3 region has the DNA TGTGCCAGCAGGGGACTAGGACAGCCGAACTATGGCTACACCTTC.

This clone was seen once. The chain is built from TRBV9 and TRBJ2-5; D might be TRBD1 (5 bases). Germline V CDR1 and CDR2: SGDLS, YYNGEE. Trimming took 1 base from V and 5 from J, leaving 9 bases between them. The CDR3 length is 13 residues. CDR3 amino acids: CASSVRGVETQYF. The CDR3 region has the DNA TGTGCCAGCAGCGTAAGGGGTGTGGAGACCCAGTACTTC.

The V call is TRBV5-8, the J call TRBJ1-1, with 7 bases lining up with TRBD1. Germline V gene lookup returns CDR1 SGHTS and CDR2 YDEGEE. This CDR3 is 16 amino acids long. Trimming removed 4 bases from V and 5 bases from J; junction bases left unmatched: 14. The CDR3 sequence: CASSPNIRDSRTEAFF. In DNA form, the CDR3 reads TGTGCCAGCAGCCCTAATATTAGGGACAGTCGGACTGAAGCTTTCTTT.

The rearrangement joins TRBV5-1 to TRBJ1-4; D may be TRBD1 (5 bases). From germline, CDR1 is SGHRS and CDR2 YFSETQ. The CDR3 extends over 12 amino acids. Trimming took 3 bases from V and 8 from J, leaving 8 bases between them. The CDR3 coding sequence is TGCGCCAGCAGCTGGGACGGAGAAAAACTGTTTTTT. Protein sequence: CASSWDGEKLFF.

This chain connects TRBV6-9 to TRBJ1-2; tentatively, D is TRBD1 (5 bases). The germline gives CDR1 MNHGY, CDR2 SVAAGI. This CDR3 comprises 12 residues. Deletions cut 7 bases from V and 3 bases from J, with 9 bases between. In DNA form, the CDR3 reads TGTGCCAGCAATGGGGGGGACTATGGCTACACCTTC. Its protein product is CASNGGDYGYTF.

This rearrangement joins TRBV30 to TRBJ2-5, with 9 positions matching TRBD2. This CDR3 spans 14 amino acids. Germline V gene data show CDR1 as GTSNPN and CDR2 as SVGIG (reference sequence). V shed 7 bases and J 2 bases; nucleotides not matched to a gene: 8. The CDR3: CASTVGLAQETQYF. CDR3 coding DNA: TGTGCCTCAACCGTTGGACTAGCGCAAGAGACCCAGTACTTC. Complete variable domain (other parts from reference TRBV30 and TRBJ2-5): SQTIHQWPATLVQPVGSPLSLECTVEGTSNPNLYWYRQAAGRGLQLLFYSVGIGQISSEVPQNLSASRPQDRQFILSSKKLLLSDSGFYLCASTVGLAQETQYFGPGTRLLVL.

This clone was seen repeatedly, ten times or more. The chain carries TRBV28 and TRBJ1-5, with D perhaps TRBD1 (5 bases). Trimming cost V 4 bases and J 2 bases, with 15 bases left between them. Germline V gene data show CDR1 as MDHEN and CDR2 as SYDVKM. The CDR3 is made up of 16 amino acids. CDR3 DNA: TGTGCCAGCAGTTACCCCAGGGTAAGGGGCAATCAGCCCCAGCATTTT. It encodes CASSYPRVRGNQPQHF.

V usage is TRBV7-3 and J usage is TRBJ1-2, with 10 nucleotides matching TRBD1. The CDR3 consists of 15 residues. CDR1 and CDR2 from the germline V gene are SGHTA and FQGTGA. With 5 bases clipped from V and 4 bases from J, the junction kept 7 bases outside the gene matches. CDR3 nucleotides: TGTGCCAGCAGCCCCTCGGACAGGGGGATCTATGGCTACACCTTC. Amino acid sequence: CASSPSDRGIYGYTF.

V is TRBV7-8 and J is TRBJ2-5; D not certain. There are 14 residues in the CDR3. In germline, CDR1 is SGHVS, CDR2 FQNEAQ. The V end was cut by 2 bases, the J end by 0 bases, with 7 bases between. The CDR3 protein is CASSLMSNQETQYF. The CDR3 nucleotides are TGTGCCAGCAGCTTAATGTCCAACCAAGAGACCCAGTACTTC.

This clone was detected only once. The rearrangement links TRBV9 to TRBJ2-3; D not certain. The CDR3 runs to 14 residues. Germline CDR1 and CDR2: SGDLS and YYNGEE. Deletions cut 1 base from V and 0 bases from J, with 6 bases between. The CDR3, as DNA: TGTGCCAGCAGCGTATATCGGAGCACAGATACGCAGTATTTT. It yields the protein CASSVYRSTDTQYF.

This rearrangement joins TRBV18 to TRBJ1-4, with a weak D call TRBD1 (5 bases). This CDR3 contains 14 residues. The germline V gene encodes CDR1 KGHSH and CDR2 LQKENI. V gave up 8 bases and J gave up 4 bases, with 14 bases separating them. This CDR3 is CASRGRGLNEKLFF. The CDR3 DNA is TGTGCCAGCCGCGGACGGGGCCTTAATGAAAAACTGTTTTTT. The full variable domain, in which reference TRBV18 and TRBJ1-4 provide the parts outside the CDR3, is NAGVMQNPRHLVRRRGQEARLRCSPMKGHSHVYWYRQLPEEGLKFMVYLQKENIIDESGMPKERFSAEFPKEGPSILRIQQVVRGDSAAYFCASRGRGLNEKLFFGSGTQLSVL.

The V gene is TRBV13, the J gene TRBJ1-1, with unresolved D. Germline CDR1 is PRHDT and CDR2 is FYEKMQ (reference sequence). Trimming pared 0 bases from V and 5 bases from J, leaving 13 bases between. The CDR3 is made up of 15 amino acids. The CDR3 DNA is TGTGCCAGCAGCTTAGGCGGGAGGATCCGGACTGAAGCTTTCTTT. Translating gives CASSLGGRIRTEAFF.

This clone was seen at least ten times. For the CDR3, the DNA is TGTGCCAGCAGCCTCCTGACTAGGGAAGAGACCCAGTACTTC. Translation: CASSLLTREETQYF. V is TRBV7-2 and J is TRBJ2-5; TRBD2 is a possible D gene (6 bases). The germline V gene encodes CDR1 SGHTA and CDR2 FQGNSA. This CDR3 spans 14 amino acids. V was cut by 5 bases and J by 3 bases, with 13 bases left in between.

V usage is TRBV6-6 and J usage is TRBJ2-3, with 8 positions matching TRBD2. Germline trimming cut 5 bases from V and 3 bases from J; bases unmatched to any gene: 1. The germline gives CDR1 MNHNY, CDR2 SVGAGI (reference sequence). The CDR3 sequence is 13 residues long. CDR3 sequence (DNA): TGTGCCAGCAGTGCGGGGGGAACAGATACGCAGTATTTT. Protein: CASSAGGTDTQYF.